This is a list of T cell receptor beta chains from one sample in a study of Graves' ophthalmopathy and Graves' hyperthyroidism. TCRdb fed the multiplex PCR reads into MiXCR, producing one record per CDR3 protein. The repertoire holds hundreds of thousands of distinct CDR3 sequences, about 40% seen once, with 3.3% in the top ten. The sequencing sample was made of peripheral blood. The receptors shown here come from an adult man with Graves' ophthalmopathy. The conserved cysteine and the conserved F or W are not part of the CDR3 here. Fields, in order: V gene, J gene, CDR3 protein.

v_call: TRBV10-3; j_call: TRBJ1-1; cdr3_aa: ASSEAPGGATEAF
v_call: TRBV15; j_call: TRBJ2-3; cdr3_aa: ATSRSGDTQY
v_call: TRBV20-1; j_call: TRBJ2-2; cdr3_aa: SALDSSANTGELF
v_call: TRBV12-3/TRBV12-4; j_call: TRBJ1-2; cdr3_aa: ASSKRTGVDYT
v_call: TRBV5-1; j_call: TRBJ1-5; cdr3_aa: ASSFSPGSNQPQH
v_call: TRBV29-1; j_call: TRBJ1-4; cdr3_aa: SVVGQGSVKNCF
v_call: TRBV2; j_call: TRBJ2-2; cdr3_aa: ASRSGWAGELF
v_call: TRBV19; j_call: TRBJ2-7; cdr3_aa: ASSPRWNTGELY
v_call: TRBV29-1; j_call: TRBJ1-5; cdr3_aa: SVEATGDGDQPQH
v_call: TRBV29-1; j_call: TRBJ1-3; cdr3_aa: SVGRGSGNTIY
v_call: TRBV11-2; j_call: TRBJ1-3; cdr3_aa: ASSLDRGPGNTIY
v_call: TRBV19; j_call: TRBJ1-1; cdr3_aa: ASSPPGREGTEAF
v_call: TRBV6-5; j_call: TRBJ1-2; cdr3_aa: ASSYSLGAEDYGYT
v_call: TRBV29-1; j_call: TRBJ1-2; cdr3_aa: SWKDVYGYT
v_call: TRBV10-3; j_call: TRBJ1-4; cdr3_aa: AIMAGLGNEKLF
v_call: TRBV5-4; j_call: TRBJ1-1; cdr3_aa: ASSSRDRGLTEAF
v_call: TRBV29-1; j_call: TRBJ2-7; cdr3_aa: SRGGEEQY
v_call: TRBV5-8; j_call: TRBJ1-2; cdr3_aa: ASSLRDSARFYT
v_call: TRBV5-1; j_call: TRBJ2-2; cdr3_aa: ASTRTSGSANTGELF
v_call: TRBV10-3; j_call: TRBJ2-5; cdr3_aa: AISTETSGTKETQY
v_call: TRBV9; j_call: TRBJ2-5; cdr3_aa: ASSVGLAGEPYQETQY
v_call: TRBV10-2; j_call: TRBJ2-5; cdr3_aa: ASTSGRGDQETQY
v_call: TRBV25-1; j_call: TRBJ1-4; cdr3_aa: ASSVRRGATNEKLF
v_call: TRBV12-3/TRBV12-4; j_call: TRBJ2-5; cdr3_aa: ASRPEAAQETQY
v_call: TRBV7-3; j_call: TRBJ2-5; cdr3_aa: ASSLIRREALPGETQY
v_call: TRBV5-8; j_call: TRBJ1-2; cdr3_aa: ASSLDREDYGYT
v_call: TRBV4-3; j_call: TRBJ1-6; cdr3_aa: ASSQVEGASSPLH
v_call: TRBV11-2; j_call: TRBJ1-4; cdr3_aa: ASSVVFREKLF
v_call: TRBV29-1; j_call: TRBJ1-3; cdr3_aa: STDSHRGNTIY
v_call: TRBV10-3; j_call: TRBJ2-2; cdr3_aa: AISDRGFTGELF
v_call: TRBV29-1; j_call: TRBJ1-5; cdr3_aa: SQDGGSNQPQH
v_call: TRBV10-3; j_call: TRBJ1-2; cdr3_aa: AISERGQNYGYT
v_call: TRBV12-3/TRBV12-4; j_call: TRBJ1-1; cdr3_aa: ASSLDGVDGPEAF
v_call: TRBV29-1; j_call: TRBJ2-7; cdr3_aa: SVDGQGVYEQY
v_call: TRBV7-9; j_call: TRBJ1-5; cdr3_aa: ASSLEGPGNQPQH
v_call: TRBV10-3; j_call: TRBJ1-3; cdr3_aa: AIGGQGNYSYTIY
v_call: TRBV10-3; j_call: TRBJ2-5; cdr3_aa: AISVGGASETQY
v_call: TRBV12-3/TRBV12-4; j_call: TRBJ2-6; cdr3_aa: ASRDRVLGANVLT
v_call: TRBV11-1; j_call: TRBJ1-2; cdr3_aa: AQGLLYGYT
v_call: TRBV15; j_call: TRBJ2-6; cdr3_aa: ATSTTGGANTEA
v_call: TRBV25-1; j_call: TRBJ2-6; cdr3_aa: ASSELGAAGANVLT
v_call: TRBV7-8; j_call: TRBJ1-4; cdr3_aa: ASSLGYRGQVEKLF
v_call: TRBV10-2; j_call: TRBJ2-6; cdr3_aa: ASSEGGQGGNVLT
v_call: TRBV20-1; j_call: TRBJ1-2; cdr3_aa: SARDPGQGTYGYT
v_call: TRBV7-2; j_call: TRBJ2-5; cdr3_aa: ASSLRGTQY
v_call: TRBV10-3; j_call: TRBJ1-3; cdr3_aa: ARASGVGNTIY
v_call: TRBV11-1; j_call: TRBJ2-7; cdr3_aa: ASSPLGQGNEQY
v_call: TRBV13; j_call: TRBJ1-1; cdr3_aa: ASSTGQGGNTEAF
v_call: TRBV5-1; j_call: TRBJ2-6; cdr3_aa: ASSLETSGANVLT
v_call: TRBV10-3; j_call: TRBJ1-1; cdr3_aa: AISGPRAGNTEAF
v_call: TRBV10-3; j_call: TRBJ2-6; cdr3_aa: ASSTRGAGANVLT
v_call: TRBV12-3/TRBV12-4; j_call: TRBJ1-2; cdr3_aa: ASSTRQGSWNGYT